The next 26 T cell receptor beta chains were all read from a single sample in a study of blood T cell repertoires in COVID-19. Data came from immunoSEQ multiplex PCR; TCRdb stores just in-frame clones and leaves some out. The repertoire holds under 75,000 clones, with roughly 83% as singletons. The sample comprised peripheral blood. These TCRs come from a man aged 55 to 70 with COVID-19, enrolled during active disease.

The rearrangement links TRBV6-5 to TRBJ1-6; D unclear. CDR1 and CDR2 from the germline V gene are MNHEY and SVGAGI. Deletions cut 5 bases from V and 11 bases from J, with 13 bases between. The length of the CDR3 is 13 residues. The CDR3 nucleotides are TGTGCCAGCAGTCCGGGAATAAATCCACCCCTCCACTTT. Encoded protein: CASSPGINPPLHF.

The gene calls are TRBV7-3 and TRBJ2-1, with a tentative D call TRBD2 (5 bases). The CDR3 is 12 amino acids. Germline CDR1 and CDR2: SGHTA and FQGTGA. V lost 5 bases, J lost 9 bases, and 11 bases lay in between. CDR3 nucleotide sequence: TGTGCCAGCAGCAAAACGGCGGGTGAGCAGTTCTTC. This encodes CASSKTAGEQFF. The full variable domain, with the rest looked up from reference TRBV7-3 and TRBJ2-1, is GAGVSQTPSNKVTEKGKYVELRCDPISGHTALYWYRQSLGQGPEFLIYFQGTGAADDSGLPNDRFFAVRPEGSVSTLKIQRTERGDSAVYLCASSKTAGEQFFGPGTRLTVL.

The chain links TRBV6-5 to TRBJ2-4; TRBD2 matches 7 bases. The CDR3 consists of 13 residues. The germline gives CDR1 MNHEY, CDR2 SVGAGI. V shed 6 bases and J 5 bases; nucleotides not matched to a gene: 4. As DNA, the CDR3 is TGTGCCAGCAGGGGAGGGCCCCAAAACATTCAGTACTTC. It codes for CASRGGPQNIQYF.

This clone showed up just once. The rearrangement joins TRBV25-1 to TRBJ2-5; 10 bases fit TRBD2. V lost 9 bases to trimming and J lost 3 bases; unmatched junction nucleotides: 4. Germline V gives CDR1 MGHDK, CDR2 SYGVNS. The CDR3 spans 13 residues. The CDR3 region has the DNA TGTGCCAGTTGTCTAGCGGGAGAAGAGACCCAGTACTTC. Residues: CASCLAGEETQYF.

This clone was picked up a small number of times. The chain combines TRBV6-5 with TRBJ2-3; no firm D call. CDR1 is MNHEY, CDR2 SVGAGI, per germline. The CDR3 loop spans 16 amino acids. Trimming left V 0 bases short and J 0 bases short, with 10 bases between. CDR3 nucleotides: TGTGCCAGCAGTTACTCGTCTAGACCAAGCACAGATACGCAGTATTTT. Its translation: CASSYSSRPSTDTQYF.

In this sample, this clone turned up a few times. Different DNA sequences within this sample yield the same CDR3. V gene TRBV5-1 combines with J gene TRBJ1-5, with 8 bases fitting TRBD1. Germline CDR1 and CDR2: SGHRS and YFSETQ. There are 14 residues in the CDR3. V trimming: 4 bases; J trimming: 5 bases; junction bases outside the gene matches: 5. DNA of the CDR3: TGCGCCAGCAGCCCCGGGACAGGAGATCAGCCCCAGCATTTT. This sequence encodes CASSPGTGDQPQHF.

CDR3 amino acids: CASSTGTGNTIYF. Here the CDR3 DNA reads TGTGCCAGCTCTACAGGGACTGGAAACACCATATATTTT. The rearrangement links TRBV18 to TRBJ1-3, with a possible D match to TRBD1 (6 bases). Trimming removed 6 bases from V and 2 bases from J, with 8 bases in between. The CDR3 runs to 13 residues. Per the germline V gene, CDR1 is KGHSH and CDR2 is LQKENI.

This clone has just a few counts. The chain carries TRBV6-5 and TRBJ2-3; TRBD2 is a possible D gene (5 bases). The germline gives CDR1 MNHEY, CDR2 SVGAGI. V lost 11 bases and J lost 2, with 20 bases in between. The CDR3 spans 15 residues. CDR3 sequence: CAAQRNYLSTDTQYF. As DNA, the CDR3 is TGTGCCGCGCAGCGGAACTACCTCTCCACAGATACGCAGTATTTT.

This clone was detected once. The rearrangement links TRBV18 to TRBJ1-5; 8 bases match TRBD1. This CDR3 contains 19 residues. CDR1 and CDR2 from the germline V gene are KGHSH and LQKENI. V shed 3 bases and J 2 bases; nucleotides not matched to a gene: 15. Here the CDR3 reads CASSPDRAGGSVGNQPQHF. The CDR3 nucleotides read TGTGCCAGCTCACCGGACAGGGCAGGGGGCTCTGTAGGCAATCAGCCCCAGCATTTT.

This clone has only one observation. This chain's CDR3 is CAITGGRTGELFF. The CDR3 DNA reads as TGTGCCATAACAGGGGGCAGGACCGGGGAGCTGTTTTTT. The chain has TRBV6-5 and TRBJ2-2; 9 bases align to TRBD1. This CDR3 region has 13 residues. J lost 5 bases, V lost 10 bases, and 5 bases had no gene match. The germline CDR1 and CDR2 sequences are MNHEY and SVGAGI.

The chain has TRBV24-1 and TRBJ1-1; possible D gene TRBD1, 5 bases. Trimming pared 1 base from V and 7 bases from J, leaving 9 bases between. This CDR3 has 13 residues. Germline values: CDR1 KGHDR, CDR2 SFDVKD. DNA of the CDR3: TGTGCCACCAGTGATTTAAAGGGGAATGAAGCTTTCTTT. Its translation is CATSDLKGNEAFF.

The CDR3 region is CASSLEIAGGPSSNEQFF. In DNA, the CDR3 is TGTGCCAGCAGCTTAGAAATAGCGGGAGGGCCCTCTAGTAATGAGCAGTTCTTC. The chain has TRBV11-2 and TRBJ2-1, with 11 positions matching TRBD2. Germline CDR1 and CDR2: SGHAT and FQNNGV. The CDR3 length is 18 residues. V dropped 0 bases and J dropped 7; count of bases not matched to a gene: 11.

The chain carries TRBV15 and TRBJ1-3; D unclear. Trimming removed 0 bases from V and 1 base from J, with 7 bases in between. The CDR3 contains 15 residues. Germline lookup yields CDR1 LNHNV and CDR2 YYDKDF (reference sequence). CDR3 sequence: CATSRDPGSGNTIYF. The CDR3 nucleotides are TGTGCCACCAGCAGAGATCCCGGGTCTGGAAACACCATATATTTT.

The rearrangement joins TRBV19 to TRBJ2-4, with D possibly matching TRBD1 (5 bases). With 0 bases removed from V and 11 bases from J, the gap between germline ends came to 17 bases. The CDR3 runs 15 residues. The germline gives CDR1 LNHDA, CDR2 SQIVND (reference sequence). Written as DNA, the CDR3 is TGTGCCAGTAGTATAGATCTTTTGGGGCCGACGCTTCAGTACTTC. Translation: CASSIDLLGPTLQYF. Looking up the rest from reference TRBV19 and TRBJ2-4 gives the full variable domain: DGGITQSPKYLFRKEGQNVTLSCEQNLNHDAMYWYRQDPGQGLRLIYYSQIVNDFQKGDIAEGYSVSREKKESFPLTVTSAQKNPTAFYLCASSIDLLGPTLQYFGAGTRLSVL.

The rearrangement joins TRBV4-1 to TRBJ2-5, with D possibly TRBD1 on 5 matching bases. The CDR3 spans 13 residues. From germline, CDR1 is MGHRA and CDR2 YSYEKL. Trimming shortened V by 3 bases and J by 2 bases, and 7 bases separated the two germline ends. CDR3 region: CASSQGLQETQYF. CDR3 bases: TGCGCCAGCAGCCAGGGGCTACAAGAGACCCAGTACTTC.

The V and J genes are TRBV7-9 and TRBJ1-2; weak D call: TRBD1 (6 bases). The CDR3 spans 14 residues. Germline values: CDR1 SEHNR, CDR2 FQNEAQ (reference sequence). V shed 5 bases and J shed 13 bases, with 23 bases lying between them. CDR3 in amino acids: CASSDRDTLQSSTF. The CDR3, as DNA: TGTGCCAGCAGCGACCGGGACACCCTTCAGTCTAGCACCTTC.

The chain combines TRBV25-1 with TRBJ1-4; 7 nucleotides agree with TRBD1. The J segment lost 3 bases and the V segment lost 7 bases, leaving 5 bases of the junction unmatched. Germline V CDR1 and CDR2: MGHDK, SYGVNS. The CDR3 length is 14 residues. The CDR3 reads CASTPGQSNEKLFF. DNA of the CDR3: TGTGCCAGCACTCCGGGACAGTCTAATGAAAAACTGTTTTTT.

V is TRBV28 and J is TRBJ1-1; D call uncertain. The germline V and J ends were trimmed by 7 bases and 0 bases, with 18 bases remaining between them. Per the germline V gene, CDR1 is MDHEN and CDR2 is SYDVKM. The CDR3 length is 16 residues. This CDR3 reads CASNSGQAGMNTEAFF. The CDR3 coding sequence is TGTGCCAGCAACTCGGGTCAGGCGGGGATGAACACTGAAGCTTTCTTT.

The chain uses TRBV19 and TRBJ2-3; tentative D call: TRBD1 (5 bases). The CDR3 has 16 amino acids. Trimming shortened V by 7 bases and J by 3 bases, and 20 bases separated the two germline ends. In germline, CDR1 is LNHDA, CDR2 SQIVND (reference sequence). The CDR3 loop is CASNPRPWGRTDTQYF. The DNA for the CDR3 is TGTGCCAGTAATCCCCGCCCGTGGGGCCGAACAGATACGCAGTATTTT. The full variable domain, completed using reference TRBV19 and TRBJ2-3, is DGGITQSPKYLFRKEGQNVTLSCEQNLNHDAMYWYRQDPGQGLRLIYYSQIVNDFQKGDIAEGYSVSREKKESFPLTVTSAQKNPTAFYLCASNPRPWGRTDTQYFGPGTRLTVL.

This sequence joins TRBV3-1 (or the pseudogene TRBV3-2) and TRBJ2-7, with 14 bases fitting TRBD2. CDR3 size: 15 residues. Germline values: CDR1 LGHDT, CDR2 YNNKEL (reference sequence). The V gene end was trimmed by 5 bases and the J gene end by 5 bases; junction bases not matched to a gene: 5. DNA for the CDR3: TGTGCCAGCAGCACTCGACTAGCGGGAGGGAACGAGCAGTACTTC. Translated: CASSTRLAGGNEQYF.

This chain joins TRBV14 and TRBJ1-4; the match to TRBD1 covers 7 bases. Germline CDR1 SGHDN, CDR2 FVKESK. J gave up 4 bases and V 3 bases, and 5 bases lay outside the gene matches. The CDR3 extends over 15 amino acids. CDR3: CASSQEDRINEKLFF. CDR3 bases: TGTGCCAGCAGCCAGGAGGACAGGATTAATGAAAAACTGTTTTTT.

This chain links TRBV19 with TRBJ2-2, with unresolved D. The CDR3 contains 16 residues. The germline V gene encodes CDR1 LNHDA and CDR2 SQIVND (reference sequence). The V end was cut by 5 bases, the J end by 1 base, with 14 bases between. CDR3 sequence reads: CASSPRFAVNTGELFF. CDR3 in DNA: TGTGCCAGTAGTCCCCGTTTTGCGGTGAACACCGGGGAGCTGTTTTTT.

The V gene is TRBV28, the J gene TRBJ1-1; D gene uncertain. The ends were cut back, 7 bases at V and 10 bases at J, with 16 bases in the middle. The CDR3 is 12 amino acids. Germline CDR1 and CDR2: MDHEN and SYDVKM. The CDR3 loop reads CASNTREFRAFF. The CDR3 DNA reads TGTGCCAGCAATACACGGGAGTTTAGAGCTTTCTTT.

This clone was recorded a few times. The chain joins TRBV19 to TRBJ1-2; TRBD1 matches at 11 bases. Trimming cost V 6 bases and J 3 bases; bases outside gene matches: 9. The germline gives CDR1 LNHDA, CDR2 SQIVND (reference sequence). CDR3 size: 16 residues. CDR3 in amino acids: CASRTVGQGVYYGYTF. The CDR3 DNA sequence: TGTGCCAGTAGGACTGTGGGACAGGGGGTTTACTATGGCTACACCTTC.

This clone was seen more than once but under ten times. The genes are TRBV29-1 and TRBJ1-1, with unresolved D. Deletions cut 4 bases from V and 3 bases from J, with 9 bases between. Germline lookup yields CDR1 SQVTM and CDR2 ANQGSEA. There are 12 residues in the CDR3. This chain's CDR3 is CSVVAGDTEAFF. CDR3 DNA: TGCAGCGTTGTTGCCGGGGACACTGAAGCTTTCTTT.

The chain uses TRBV5-1 and TRBJ1-3; D is unclear. Germline V CDR1 and CDR2: SGHRS, YFSETQ. V dropped 3 bases and J dropped 2 bases, with 12 bases sitting between them. The CDR3 is 15 residues long. The CDR3 protein is CASSSDGQAGNTIYF. In DNA form, the CDR3 reads TGCGCCAGCAGCTCGGATGGCCAGGCTGGAAACACCATATATTTT.